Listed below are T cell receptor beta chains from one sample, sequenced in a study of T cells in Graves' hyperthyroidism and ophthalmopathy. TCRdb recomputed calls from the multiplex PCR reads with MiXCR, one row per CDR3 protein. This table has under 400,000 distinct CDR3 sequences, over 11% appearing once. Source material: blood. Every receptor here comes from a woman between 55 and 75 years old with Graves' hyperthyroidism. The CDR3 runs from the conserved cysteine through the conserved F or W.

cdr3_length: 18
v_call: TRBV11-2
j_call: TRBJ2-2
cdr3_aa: CASSFSSGSPLFTGELFF

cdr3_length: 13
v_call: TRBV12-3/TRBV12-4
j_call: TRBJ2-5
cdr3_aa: CASSFRQGETQYF

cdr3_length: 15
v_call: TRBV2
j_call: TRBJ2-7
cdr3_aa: CASSPWDRGRYEQYF

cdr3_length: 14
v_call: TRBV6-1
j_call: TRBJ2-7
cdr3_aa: CASKSAGHKGEQYF

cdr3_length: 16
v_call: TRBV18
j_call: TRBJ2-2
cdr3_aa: CASSPPEGSNTGELFF

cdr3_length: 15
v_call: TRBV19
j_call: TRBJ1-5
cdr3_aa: CASSIGDRGVQPQHF

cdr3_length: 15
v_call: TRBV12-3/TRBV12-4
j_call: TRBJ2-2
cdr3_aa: CASSPGTGRSLGLFF

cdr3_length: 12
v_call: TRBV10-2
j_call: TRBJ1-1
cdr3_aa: CASMGLNTEAFF

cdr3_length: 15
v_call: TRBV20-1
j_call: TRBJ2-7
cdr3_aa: CSAGATQGRNIEQYF

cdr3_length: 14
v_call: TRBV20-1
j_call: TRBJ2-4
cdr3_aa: CSARVAPGTGIQYF

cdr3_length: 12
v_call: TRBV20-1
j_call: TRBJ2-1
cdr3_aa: CSAFGRRDEQFF

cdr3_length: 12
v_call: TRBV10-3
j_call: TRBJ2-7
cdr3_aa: CAIRTDSYEQYF

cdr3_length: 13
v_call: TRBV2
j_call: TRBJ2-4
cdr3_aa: CASSVNRKNIQYF

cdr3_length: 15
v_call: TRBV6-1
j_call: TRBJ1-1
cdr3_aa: CASTERRGQKREAFF

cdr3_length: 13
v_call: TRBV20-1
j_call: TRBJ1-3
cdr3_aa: CSAAQGARNTIYF

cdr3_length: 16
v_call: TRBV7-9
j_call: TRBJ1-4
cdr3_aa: CASSLALGHLSEKLFF

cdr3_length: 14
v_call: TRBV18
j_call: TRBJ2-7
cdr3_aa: CASSPPRTGGEQYF

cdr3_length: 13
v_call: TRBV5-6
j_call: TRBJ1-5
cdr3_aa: CASSLGNNQPQHF

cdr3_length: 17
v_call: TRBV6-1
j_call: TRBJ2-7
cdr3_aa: CASGPAGLGLAGDEQYF

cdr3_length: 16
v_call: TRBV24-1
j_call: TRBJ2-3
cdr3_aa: CATSDPGTGSTDTQYF

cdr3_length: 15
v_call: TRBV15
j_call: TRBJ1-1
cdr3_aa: CATSRDLGADTEAFF

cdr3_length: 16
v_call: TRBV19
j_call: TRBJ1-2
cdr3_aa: CASSPGGQGRSYGYTF

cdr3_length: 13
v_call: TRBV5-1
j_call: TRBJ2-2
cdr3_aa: CASSGSPAGELFF

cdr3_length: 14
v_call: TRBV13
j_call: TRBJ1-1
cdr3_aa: CASSEGQTNTEAFF

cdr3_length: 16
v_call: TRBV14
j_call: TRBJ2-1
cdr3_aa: CASSQDPGWGGNEQFF

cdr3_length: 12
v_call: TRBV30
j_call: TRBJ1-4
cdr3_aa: CAWSLGVEKLFF

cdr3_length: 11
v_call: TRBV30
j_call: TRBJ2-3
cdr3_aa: CAWSGTDTQYF

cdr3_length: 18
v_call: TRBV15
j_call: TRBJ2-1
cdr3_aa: CATSRDPSGPSSYNEQFF

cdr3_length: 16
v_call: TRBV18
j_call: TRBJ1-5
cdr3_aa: CASSPRGALGNQPQHF

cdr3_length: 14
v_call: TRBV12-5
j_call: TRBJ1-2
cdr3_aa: CASGLAGQGFGYTF

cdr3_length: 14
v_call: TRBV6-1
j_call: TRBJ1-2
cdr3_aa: CASSEEFANYGYTF

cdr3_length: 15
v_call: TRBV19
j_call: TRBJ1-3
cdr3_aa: CASRLAGQNRNTIYF

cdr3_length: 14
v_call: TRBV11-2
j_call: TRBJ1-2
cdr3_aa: CASSLWTGQNGYTF

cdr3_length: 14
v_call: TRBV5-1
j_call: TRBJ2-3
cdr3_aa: CASSSTSGMDTQYF

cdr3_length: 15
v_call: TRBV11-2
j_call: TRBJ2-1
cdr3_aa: CASSLGASSYNEQFF

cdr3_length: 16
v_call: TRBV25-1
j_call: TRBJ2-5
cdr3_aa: CASSDPGGGSIQTQYF

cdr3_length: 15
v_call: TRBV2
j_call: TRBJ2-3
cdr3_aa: CASRRTSGSTDTQYF

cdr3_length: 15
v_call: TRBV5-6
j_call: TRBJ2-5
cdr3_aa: CASSLLRSTGETQYF

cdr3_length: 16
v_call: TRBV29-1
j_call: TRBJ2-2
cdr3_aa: CSARHPGQGVAGELFF

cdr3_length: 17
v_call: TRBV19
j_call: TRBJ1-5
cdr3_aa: CASSPRNYGDSNQPQHF

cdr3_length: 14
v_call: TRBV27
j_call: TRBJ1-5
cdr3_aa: CASSLQYSNQPQHF

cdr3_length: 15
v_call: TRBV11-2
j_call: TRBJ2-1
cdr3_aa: CASSLVLAGVNEQFF